A single sample gave rise to the 25 T cell receptor beta chains below, sequenced in a study of T cells in women clearing cervical HPV infection. Repertoires were generated with immunoSEQ multiplex PCR, while TCRdb's copy carries only in-frame clones and drops some. This table holds some 20,000 clones. Sequenced sample: blood buffy coat. All receptors derive from a woman aged 18 to 75 with a cervical HPV16 infection that either progressed to CIN3+ or cleared (not recorded which).

Of note for this clone: The CDR3 goes on 3 residues after the read ends, and that part is filled in from the germline J gene. This chain uses TRBV30 with TRBJ1-2; D is perhaps TRBD1 (6 bases). V lost 4 bases, J lost 4 bases, and 22 bases lay in between. The CDR3 is 16 residues long. Germline V CDR1 and CDR2: GTSNPN, SVGIG (reference sequence). CDR3 amino acids: CAWMNRVGFPTYGYTF. CDR3 DNA (partial): TGTGCCTGGATGAACAGGGTCGGTTTTCCCACCTATGGC. Filled out from reference TRBV30 and TRBJ1-2, the complete variable domain reads SQTIHQWPATLVQPVGSPLSLECTVEGTSNPNLYWYRQAAGRGLQLLFYSVGIGQISSEVPQNLSASRPQDRQFILSSKKLLLSDSGFYLCAWMNRVGFPTYGYTFGSGTRLTVV.

Comments on this clone: The observed sequence ends 3 residues before the CDR3 terminus, with the missing tail filled in from the germline J gene. The chain couples TRBV19 to TRBJ2-3, with TRBD1 matching 8 bases. The CDR3 consists of 16 residues. Germline V gene data show CDR1 as LNHDA and CDR2 as SQIVND (reference sequence). The CDR3 spells CASSDRAFGQGETQYF. The part of the CDR3 DNA that was read is TGTGCCAGTTCCGACCGGGCGTTCGGACAGGGAGAGACG.

Remarks on this clone: The CDR3 end is not reached by the read, which stops 3 residues before it; the germline J gene fills it in. This rearrangement joins TRBV7-6 to TRBJ1-1, with D uncertain. Trimming removed 5 bases from V and 0 bases from J, with 10 bases in between. This CDR3 contains 14 residues. Germline V gives CDR1 SGHVS, CDR2 FNYEAQ. The CDR3 bases that were read are TGTGCCAGCAGCAAGGGCTCCATGAACACTGAA. This gives the protein CASSKGSMNTE. The CDR3 in its entirety is CASSKGSMNTEAFF.

Of note for this clone: Coverage ceases 3 residues before the CDR3 finishes, and the germline J gene fills in the end. The chain has TRBV19 and TRBJ2-1; 9 bases map to TRBD2. V lost 6 bases to trimming and J lost 4 bases; unmatched junction nucleotides: 4. Germline-derived CDR1 and CDR2 are LNHDA and SQIVND (reference sequence). CDR3 length: 14 amino acids. This chain's CDR3 is CASRPGLAYNEQFF. Partial CDR3 DNA: TGTGCCAGTAGACCGGGACTAGCTTACAATGAG.

As to this clone: A junction boundary mismatches the germline segment, possibly from a read error. The read is 3 residues too short to cover the CDR3 end, so that end is filled in from the germline J gene. The rearrangement uses TRBV4-2 and TRBJ2-2; 7 positions match TRBD2. Germline CDR1 is LGHNA and CDR2 is YNFKEQ. The CDR3 has 17 residues. Partial CDR3 DNA: TGCGCCAGCAGCCAAGATAGTCGCGGGGGATTCGCCGGGGAG. Translation: CASSQDSRGGFAGE. The entire CDR3 sequence reads CASSQDSRGGFAGELFF.

A note on this clone: The read falls 3 residues short of the CDR3 end, and the missing part is taken from the germline J gene. J is TRBJ1-2 and V is TRBV6-2 or TRBV6-3; TRBD1 matches 7 bases. V lost 0 bases and J lost 7; bases outside the gene matches: 5. This CDR3 comprises 14 residues. The germline CDR1 and CDR2 sequences are MNHEY and SVGEGT. The CDR3 loop reads CASSYSGGGGGYTF. CDR3 bases read: TGTGCCAGCAGTTACTCAGGGGGCGGCGGTGGC.

Concerning this clone itself: Compared with germline, one end of the junction differs, possibly owing to a read error. The read comes to an end 3 residues before the CDR3 does, leaving the germline J gene to fill in the end. The gene calls are TRBV7-7 and TRBJ2-5; 8 bases are shared with TRBD2. The CDR3 spans 17 residues. Looked up from germline, CDR1 is SSHAT and CDR2 is FNYEAQ (reference sequence). The CDR3 protein is CASSSLRGGRGGETQYF. The CDR3 DNA, read in part, is TGTGCTAGCAGCTCACTTCGGGGGGGCCGAGGAGGAGAGACC.

Comments on this clone: The read halts 3 residues ahead of the CDR3 end, with the missing end drawn from the germline J gene. The chain recombines TRBV5-6 with TRBJ1-5; D is undetermined. This CDR3 region has 13 residues. Trimming shortened V by 0 bases and J by 5 bases, and 6 bases separated the two germline ends. Per the germline V gene, CDR1 is SGHDT and CDR2 is YYEEEE. This CDR3 is CASSLAADQPQHF. The DNA read from the CDR3 is TGTGCCAGCAGCTTGGCGGCGGATCAGCCC.

Points on this clone: The observed sequence ends 3 residues before the CDR3 terminus, with the missing tail filled in from the germline J gene. V usage is TRBV6-2 or TRBV6-3 and J usage is TRBJ1-1; D is uncertain. Germline CDR1 reads MNHEY; CDR2 reads SVGEGT. Trimming removed 2 bases from V and 0 bases from J, with 13 bases in between. The CDR3 has 16 amino acids. The CDR3 loop reads CASSYGHGLMNTEAFF. Incomplete CDR3 DNA: TGTGCCAGCAGTTACGGCCACGGACTGATGAACACTGAA.

As for this clone: The CDR3 end falls 3 residues outside the read, so it is completed with the germline J gene. The V gene is TRBV20-1, the J gene TRBJ1-5; perhaps TRBD1 as D (5 bases). Germline CDR1 is DFQATT and CDR2 is SNEGSKA (reference sequence). The germline V and J ends were trimmed by 0 bases and 0 bases, with 18 bases remaining between them. This CDR3 is 18 amino acids long. Incomplete CDR3 DNA: TGCAGTGCTAGAGATGAAAGTTACGTCCAGGGTAGCAATCAGCCC. Translated, it gives CSARDESYVQGSNQP. The full CDR3 is CSARDESYVQGSNQPQHF.

Regarding this clone: The CDR3 is cut off 3 residues early in the read; its end comes from the germline J gene. The V and J genes are TRBV5-1 and TRBJ2-3; D is ambiguous. The ends were cut back, 6 bases at V and 0 bases at J, with 11 bases in the middle. The CDR3 totals 14 residues. Per germline, CDR1 SGHRS and CDR2 YFSETQ. The CDR3 spells CASTTALSTDTQYF. CDR3 DNA, as far as it was read: TGCGCCAGCACCACAGCCTTAAGCACAGATACG. The full variable domain, its missing parts supplied by reference TRBV5-1 and TRBJ2-3, is KAGVTQTPRYLIKTRGQQVTLSCSPISGHRSVSWYQQTPGQGLQFLFEYFSETQRNKGNFPGRFSGRQFSNSRSEMNVSTLELGDSALYLCASTTALSTDTQYFGPGTRLTVL.

Worth noting for this clone: Read sequence stops 3 residues before the CDR3 end, and the germline J gene provides the missing end. V usage is TRBV6-2 or TRBV6-3 and J usage is TRBJ2-5; a possible D gene is TRBD2 (7 bases). Per the germline V gene, CDR1 is MNHEY and CDR2 is SVGEGT. CDR3 length: 15 residues. Trimming removed 11 bases from V and 5 bases from J, with 24 bases in between. The chain's CDR3 is CAGGGRPGPRETQYF. CDR3 bases read: TGTGCCGGGGGGGGCAGGCCCGGGCCAAGGGAGACC.

Turning to this clone: The sequenced fragment ends 3 residues before the CDR3 boundary, so the rest is inferred from the germline J gene. The chain joins TRBV5-1 to TRBJ2-2; D may be TRBD1 or TRBD2 (5 bases each). The CDR3 loop spans 13 amino acids. Germline V gene data show CDR1 as SGHRS and CDR2 as YFSETQ. The CDR3 reads CASTRENNSPLFF. The covered CDR3 bases are TGCGCCAGCACCAGGGAGAATAATTCACCG.

On this clone itself: The sequenced fragment ends 3 residues before the CDR3 boundary, so the rest is inferred from the germline J gene. This chain links TRBV19 with TRBJ2-5; possible D gene TRBD2, 7 bases. CDR3 size: 14 residues. From germline, CDR1 is LNHDA and CDR2 SQIVND (reference sequence). Trimming left V 6 bases short and J 1 base short, with 12 bases between. The CDR3 DNA, read in part, is TGTGCCAGTAGCGAGGGGGGGATCCAAGAGACC. The encoded protein is CASSEGGIQET. The entire CDR3 sequence reads CASSEGGIQETQYF.

The sequenced CDR3 bases are TGTGCCAGCACAGGGGGCAATACG. Encoded protein: CASTGGNT. The CDR3 in full is CASTGGNTQYF. V is TRBV2 and J is TRBJ2-3; 8 positions agree with TRBD1. The read comes to an end 3 residues before the CDR3 does, leaving the germline J gene to fill in the end. Germline CDR1 SNHLY, CDR2 FYNNEI. The CDR3 extends over 11 amino acids. V was clipped by 7 bases and J by 7 bases; unmatched bases: 1.

As concerns this clone: The DNA ends 3 residues before the CDR3 does, and the rest of the CDR3 is filled in from the germline J gene. This chain joins TRBV4-1 and TRBJ2-2; D gene unclear. The CDR3 is 15 residues long. Germline assignment: CDR1 MGHRA and CDR2 YSYEKL. V shed 1 base and J shed 1 base, with 7 bases lying between them. The CDR3 bases that were read are TGCGCCAGCAGCCAAGTTACAATGAACACCGGGGAG. Translated, it gives CASSQVTMNTGE. The whole CDR3 protein reads CASSQVTMNTGELFF.

Notes on this clone: Coverage ceases 3 residues before the CDR3 finishes, and the germline J gene fills in the end. The rearrangement joins TRBV30 to TRBJ1-2, with 8 bases fitting TRBD1. This CDR3 has 13 residues. V shed 2 bases and J 2 bases; nucleotides not matched to a gene: 1. Germline V CDR1 and CDR2: GTSNPN, SVGIG (reference sequence). The CDR3 region is CAWSRTGNYGYTF. CDR3 DNA, as far as it was read: TGTGCCTGGAGTCGGACAGGGAACTATGGC.

Worth noting for this clone: Coverage ceases 3 residues before the CDR3 finishes, and the germline J gene fills in the end. This chain links TRBV3-1 (or the pseudogene TRBV3-2) with TRBJ2-5, with D possibly TRBD2 on 5 matching bases. Germline lookup yields CDR1 LGHDT and CDR2 YNNKEL (reference sequence). This CDR3 is built from 15 residues. V dropped 4 bases and J dropped 1 base, with 13 bases sitting between them. This chain's CDR3 is CASSLGVAGQETQYF. The part of the CDR3 DNA that was read is TGTGCCAGCAGCCTCGGGGTAGCAGGCCAAGAGACC.

CDR3 DNA, as far as it was read: TGCAGTGCTAGAGTAGGGTATCAGCCC. Its translation is CSARVGYQP. The CDR3 as a whole reads CSARVGYQPQHF. V and J are TRBV20-1 and TRBJ1-5; the D is unclear. The read ends 3 residues before the CDR3 terminus; that terminus is restored from the germline J gene. Trimming stripped 1 base from V and 5 bases from J, with 6 bases between. Germline V gene data show CDR1 as DFQATT and CDR2 as SNEGSKA (reference sequence). The CDR3 is 12 residues long.

Turning to this clone: The read finishes 3 residues shy of the CDR3 end, and the germline J gene is used to complete it. The chain joins TRBV7-3 to TRBJ1-1; TRBD1 matches 8 bases. The V gene end was trimmed by 7 bases and the J gene end by 3 bases; junction bases not matched to a gene: 10. Germline V gene data show CDR1 as SGHTA and CDR2 as FQGTGA. This CDR3 comprises 15 residues. CDR3 DNA (partial): TGTGCCAGCAACTATCCGGGACAGGACTACACTGAA. Its protein is CASNYPGQDYTE. The whole CDR3 sequence reads CASNYPGQDYTEAFF.

Notes on this clone: Sequencing ends 3 residues short of the CDR3 end; the germline J gene provides the rest. This specimen includes other DNA sequences encoding the same CDR3. The chain couples TRBV5-1 to TRBJ2-7; 8 nucleotides match TRBD1. CDR3 length equals 16 residues. Looked up from germline, CDR1 is SGHRS and CDR2 is YFSETQ. Germline trimming cut 4 bases from V and 6 bases from J; bases unmatched to any gene: 15. CDR3 DNA (partial): TGCGCCAGCAGCACCGGGACAGGACTTGGATGGAGCGAG. Translation gives CASSTGTGLGWSE. The complete CDR3 reads CASSTGTGLGWSEQYF.

Comments on this clone: The sequence runs out 3 residues before the end of the CDR3; the remainder is reconstructed from the germline J gene. The chain has TRBV4-2 and TRBJ2-1; 13 bases fit TRBD2. Germline assignment: CDR1 LGHNA and CDR2 YNFKEQ. The CDR3 loop spans 18 amino acids. Losses at the gene ends were 4 bases for V and 1 base for J; bases not matched to a gene: 7. CDR3 bases read: TGTGCCAGCAGCCCAACTAGCGGGGGGGCCTTGTCCTACAATGAG. Amino acid sequence: CASSPTSGGALSYNE. The CDR3 in its entirety is CASSPTSGGALSYNEQFF.

A remark on this clone: The read finishes 3 residues shy of the CDR3 end, and the germline J gene is used to complete it. This chain joins TRBV11-2 and TRBJ2-2; 7 bases are shared with TRBD2. Germline V gene sequence: CDR1 SGHAT, CDR2 FQNNGV. The junction had 3 bases not matched to a gene; V was cut back by 4 bases and J by 7 bases. CDR3 length: 13 residues. The part of the CDR3 DNA that was read is TGTGCCAGCAGCTGGGGGGGGTACGGGGAG. Protein: CASSWGGYGE. From start to end, the CDR3 is CASSWGGYGELFF.

As for this clone: From the germline J gene comes the end of the CDR3, since the read stops 3 residues before it. This chain joins TRBV2 and TRBJ1-6; tentatively, D is TRBD1 (5 bases). This CDR3 spans 15 amino acids. V dropped 6 bases and J dropped 7 bases, with 16 bases sitting between them. From germline, CDR1 is SNHLY and CDR2 FYNNEI. The part of the CDR3 DNA that was read is TGTGCCAGCAGACGAGCGGGGGAGATGAATTCACCC. This encodes CASRRAGEMNSP. The full CDR3 reads CASRRAGEMNSPLHF.

Concerning this clone itself: The CDR3 end falls 3 residues outside the read, so it is completed with the germline J gene. The chain joins TRBV5-1 to TRBJ2-5; TRBD2 aligns across 9 bases. This CDR3 has 17 residues. Germline CDR1 and CDR2: SGHRS and YFSETQ. The trim removed 0 bases at V and 2 bases at J, leaving 8 bases unmatched. CDR3 in amino acids: CASSLGQLAGGQETQYF. Incomplete CDR3 DNA: TGCGCCAGCAGCTTGGGTCAACTAGCGGGTGGTCAAGAGACC. Based on the CDR3 plus reference TRBV5-1 and TRBJ2-5, the full variable domain is KAGVTQTPRYLIKTRGQQVTLSCSPISGHRSVSWYQQTPGQGLQFLFEYFSETQRNKGNFPGRFSGRQFSNSRSEMNVSTLELGDSALYLCASSLGQLAGGQETQYFGPGTRLLVL.